The present TCR beta chain was sequenced within a study of graft-versus-host responses after intestinal transplantation. Comments on this clone: Its antigen is unknown.

The V gene lost 1 base and the J gene lost 9 bases, with 13 bases spanning the gap. Germline values: CDR1 GTSNPN, CDR2 SVGIG (reference sequence). The CDR3 has 13 residues. The data were produced by immunoSEQ multiplex PCR, yet TCRdb's version contains in-frame clones alone and is incomplete. This repertoire shows roughly 110,000 clones, more than 85% found once; its top ten account for less than 1.5%. Sequenced material: unstimulated CD8+ T cells sorted from spleen or lymph node cells, taken before transplant. The chain is built from TRBV30 and TRBJ2-1; D call uncertain. This sequence originates from a human donor who was the organ donor for an intestinal transplant. The CDR3 is CAWSDPSLREQFF. DNA of the CDR3: TGTGCCTGGAGTGACCCATCCCTCCGTGAGCAGTTCTTC. The full variable domain, with the rest looked up from reference TRBV30 and TRBJ2-1, is SQTIHQWPATLVQPVGSPLSLECTVEGTSNPNLYWYRQAAGRGLQLLFYSVGIGQISSEVPQNLSASRPQDRQFILSSKKLLLSDSGFYLCAWSDPSLREQFFGPGTRLTVL.